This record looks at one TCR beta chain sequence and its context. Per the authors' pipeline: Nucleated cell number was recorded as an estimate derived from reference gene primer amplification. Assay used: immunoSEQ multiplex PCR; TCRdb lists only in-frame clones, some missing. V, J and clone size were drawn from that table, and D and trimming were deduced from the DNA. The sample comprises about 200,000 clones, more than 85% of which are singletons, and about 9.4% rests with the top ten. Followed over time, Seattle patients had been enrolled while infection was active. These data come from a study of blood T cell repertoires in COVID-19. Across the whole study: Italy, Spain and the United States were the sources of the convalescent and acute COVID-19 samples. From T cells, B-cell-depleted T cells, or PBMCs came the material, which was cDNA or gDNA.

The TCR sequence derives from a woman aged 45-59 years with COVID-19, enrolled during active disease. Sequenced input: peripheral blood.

CDR3 region: CATLKQGAGNTIYF. CDR3 DNA sequence: TGTGCCACCCTTAAACAGGGGGCTGGAAACACCATATATTTT. The chain employs TRBV6-6 and TRBJ1-3; TRBD1 matches at 8 bases. CDR3 length: 14 residues. Germline V gene lookup returns CDR1 MNHNY and CDR2 SVGAGI (reference sequence). V trimming: 10 bases; J trimming: 2 bases; junction bases outside the gene matches: 7.